This TCR beta chain was captured by sequencing in a study of T cell responses to AZD1222 COVID-19 vaccine. Trimming removed 4 bases from V and 7 bases from J; junction bases left unmatched: 11. The CDR3 is made up of 16 amino acids. Germline loops: CDR1 SGHDT, CDR2 YYEEEE. Study conclusions and caveats: Baseline serostatus was positive in only five to seven AZD1222 recipients. Among the donors, most were white British and more were female, and clonal diversity was possibly underestimated.

On this clone: What it binds is not known.

Some clones are missing from TCRdb's copy, which holds only in-frame ones; the method was immunoSEQ multiplex PCR. The sample lists approximately 190,000 clones; around nine tenths were seen once. This clonotype originated in an adult who received the MenACWY meningococcal vaccine as a control. This material consisted of peripheral blood, taken 28 days after the second dose of the MenACWY control vaccine. The chain combines TRBV5-6 with TRBJ2-2; 9 nucleotides line up with TRBD1. CDR3 bases: TGTGCCAGCAGCGTGGGACAGGGTTTAGCTGTCGGGGAGCTGTTTTTT. It specifies CASSVGQGLAVGELFF.